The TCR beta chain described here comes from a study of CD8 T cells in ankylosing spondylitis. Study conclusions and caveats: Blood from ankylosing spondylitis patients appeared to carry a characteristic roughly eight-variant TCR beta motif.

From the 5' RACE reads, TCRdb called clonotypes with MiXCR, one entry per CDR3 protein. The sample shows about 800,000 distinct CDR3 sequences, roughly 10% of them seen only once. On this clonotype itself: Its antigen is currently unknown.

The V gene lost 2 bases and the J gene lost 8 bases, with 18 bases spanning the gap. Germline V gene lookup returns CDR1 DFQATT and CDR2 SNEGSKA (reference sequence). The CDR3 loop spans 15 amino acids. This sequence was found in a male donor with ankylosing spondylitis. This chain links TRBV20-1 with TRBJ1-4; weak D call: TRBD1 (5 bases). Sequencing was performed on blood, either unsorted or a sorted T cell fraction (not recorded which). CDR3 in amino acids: CSARRIGGVKEKLFF. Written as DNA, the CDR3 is TGCAGTGCTAGACGTATTGGGGGAGTAAAAGAAAAACTGTTTTTT.